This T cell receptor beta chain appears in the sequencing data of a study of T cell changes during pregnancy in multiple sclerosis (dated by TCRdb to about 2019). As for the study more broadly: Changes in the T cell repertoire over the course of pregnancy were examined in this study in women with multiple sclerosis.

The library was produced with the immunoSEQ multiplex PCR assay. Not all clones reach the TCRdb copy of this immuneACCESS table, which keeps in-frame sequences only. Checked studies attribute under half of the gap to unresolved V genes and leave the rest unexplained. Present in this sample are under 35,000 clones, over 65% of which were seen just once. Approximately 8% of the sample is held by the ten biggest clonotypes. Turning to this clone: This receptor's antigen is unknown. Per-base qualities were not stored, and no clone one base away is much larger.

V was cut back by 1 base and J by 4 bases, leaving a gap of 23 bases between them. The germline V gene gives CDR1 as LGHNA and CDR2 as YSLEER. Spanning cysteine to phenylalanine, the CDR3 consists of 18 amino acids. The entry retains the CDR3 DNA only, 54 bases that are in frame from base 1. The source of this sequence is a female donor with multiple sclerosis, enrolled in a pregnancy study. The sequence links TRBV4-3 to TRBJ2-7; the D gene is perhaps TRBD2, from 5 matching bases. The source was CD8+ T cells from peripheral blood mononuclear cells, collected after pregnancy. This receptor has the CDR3 CASSQAIPGYEGSYEQYF. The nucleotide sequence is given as TGCGCCAGCAGCCAAGCCATCCCGGGATACGAAGGTTCTTACGAGCAGTACTTC.